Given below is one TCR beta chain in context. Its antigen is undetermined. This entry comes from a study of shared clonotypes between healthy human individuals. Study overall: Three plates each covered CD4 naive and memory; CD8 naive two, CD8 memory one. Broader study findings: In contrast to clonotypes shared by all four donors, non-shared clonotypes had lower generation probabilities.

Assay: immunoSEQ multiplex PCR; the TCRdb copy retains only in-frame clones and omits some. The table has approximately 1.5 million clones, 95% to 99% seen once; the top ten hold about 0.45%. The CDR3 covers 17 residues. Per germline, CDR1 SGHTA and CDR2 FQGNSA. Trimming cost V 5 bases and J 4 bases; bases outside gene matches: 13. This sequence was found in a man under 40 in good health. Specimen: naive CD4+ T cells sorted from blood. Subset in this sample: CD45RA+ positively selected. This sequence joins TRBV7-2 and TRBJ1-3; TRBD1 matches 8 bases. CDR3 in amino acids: CASSPIGGTGAGNTIYF. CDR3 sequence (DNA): TGTGCCAGCAGCCCAATAGGTGGGACAGGAGCCGGAAACACCATATATTTT.